A single sample is the source of the 25 T cell receptor beta chains below, sequenced in a study of post-analysis software for immune sequencing data. Study results and limitations: In patients, TRBV5-6, TRBV5-1 and TRBV20-1 belonged to five or six TRBV segments found more frequently than in controls.

TCR beta cDNA libraries had unique molecular identifiers. One entry per CDR3 protein results from TCRdb running MiXCR on the PCR reads. The sample lists 750,000 to 950,000 distinct CDR3 sequences, 40% to 55% occurring once. These receptors lack a known antigen. Sequenced input: blood. The receptors derive from a girl under 18 with multiple sclerosis.

This clonotype was seen a handful of times. CDR3 bases: TGCGCCAGCAGCTTAAGCGGGAGAGAAGTGGACGAGCAGTACTTC. Translation: CASSLSGREVDEQYF. The V and J genes are TRBV5-1 and TRBJ2-5; 8 bases align to TRBD2. The DNA end favors TRBJ2-7, so the J call may be wrong. Germline V lookup: CDR1 SGHRS, CDR2 YFSETQ. The CDR3 spans 15 residues.

The V gene is TRBV7-9, the J gene TRBJ1-5; 8 nucleotides align to TRBD1. V lost 5 bases, J lost 2 bases, and 8 bases stayed unmatched. This CDR3 contains 16 residues. CDR1 is SEHNR and CDR2 is FQNEAQ in the germline V gene (reference sequence). The CDR3 coding sequence is TGTGCCAGCAGCGGCCAGGGGGCAGGCGGCAATCAGCCCCAGCATTTT. Protein sequence: CASSGQGAGGNQPQHF.

This clonotype was found a few times. DNA for the CDR3: TGTGCCAGCAGCTTTTCAGGGAACTCCTACGAGCAGTACTTC. Its translation is CASSFSGNSYEQYF. The chain recombines TRBV5-6 with TRBJ2-7; TRBD1 might be the D (5 bases). The length of the CDR3 is 14 residues. Germline CDR1 reads SGHDT; CDR2 reads YYEEEE. The V and J ends lost 2 bases and 0 bases respectively, with 9 bases between them.

V is TRBV11-3 and J is TRBJ2-7; 7 bases map to TRBD2. This CDR3 spans 15 amino acids. Trimming removed 4 bases from V and 0 bases from J; junction bases left unmatched: 6. The germline V gene has CDR1 SGHNT and CDR2 YENEEA. CDR3 bases: TGTGCCAGCAGCTGGGGGGGGTCAAGCTCCTACGAGCAGTACTTC. The encoded protein is CASSWGGSSSYEQYF.

The rearrangement joins TRBV7-2 to TRBJ2-3, with a possible D match to TRBD2 (5 bases). The CDR3 covers 15 residues. Trimming took off 5 bases at V and 1 base at J, with 13 bases between the two ends. Germline assignment: CDR1 SGHTA and CDR2 FQGNSA. The CDR3 DNA sequence: TGTGCCAGCAGCCAGGTCGTTAGCGGCACAGATACGCAGTATTTT. This gives the protein CASSQVVSGTDTQYF.

The chain couples TRBV7-2 to TRBJ2-3; D is uncertain. The V gene's germline CDR1 is SGHTA and CDR2 FQGNSA. Between the trimmed V and J ends, which lost 6 bases and 1 base, there was a span of 14 bases. This CDR3 contains 15 residues. The CDR3, as DNA: TGTGCCAGCAGTTATAGACCGGTGGGCACAGATACGCAGTATTTT. Its translation is CASSYRPVGTDTQYF.

The V call is TRBV20-1, the J call TRBJ1-2; 7 bases are shared with TRBD1. The CDR3 has 14 amino acids. Germline V CDR1 and CDR2: DFQATT, SNEGSKA (reference sequence). V lost 5 bases and J lost 6; bases outside the gene matches: 12. CDR3 nucleotide sequence: TGCAGTGCTTCTACCTTGACAGGGAGGGATGGCTACACCTTC. This encodes CSASTLTGRDGYTF.

V is TRBV4-2 and J is TRBJ2-1; TRBD2 matches at 8 bases. Trimming at V came to 3 bases and at J to 2 bases, leaving 12 bases not matched to a gene. Germline CDR1 and CDR2: LGHNA and YNFKEQ. This CDR3 has 18 residues. The CDR3: CASSQALAGGSPYNEQFF. The CDR3 region has the DNA TGTGCCAGCAGCCAGGCCCTGGCGGGAGGATCCCCCTACAATGAGCAGTTCTTC.

This clonotype showed up just once. The chain couples TRBV15 to TRBJ2-5, with TRBD1 matching 7 bases. V was pared by 4 bases and J by 4 bases, with 12 bases of the junction left unmatched. Germline V CDR1 and CDR2: LNHNV, YYDKDF (reference sequence). The CDR3 has 16 amino acids. The CDR3 DNA sequence: TGTGCCACCAGCAATCGACAGGGCTCTAGTAGAGAGACCCAGTACTTC. Translated: CATSNRQGSSRETQYF.

The chain uses TRBV27 and TRBJ2-4; 13 bases align to TRBD2. Germline assignment: CDR1 MNHEY and CDR2 SMNVEV (reference sequence). V was clipped by 5 bases and J by 1 base; unmatched bases: 17. The CDR3 is made up of 21 amino acids. CDR3 in amino acids: CASSARTTSGRAPEAKNIQYF. CDR3 coding DNA: TGTGCCAGCAGTGCCCGAACCACTAGCGGGAGGGCTCCTGAGGCCAAAAACATTCAGTACTTC.

V usage is TRBV21-1 and J usage is TRBJ1-4. TRBV21-1 has pseudogene status. This CDR3 is 15 amino acids long. The CDR3 region has the DNA TGTGCCAGCAGCAAGCGGCAGGCGATTAATGAAAAACTGTTTTTT. Amino acid sequence: CASSKRQAINEKLFF.

The table lists this clonotype with a count of one. The chain is built from TRBV5-5 and TRBJ2-5; TRBD2 matches at 11 bases. CDR1 is SGHKS and CDR2 is YYEKEE in the germline V gene (reference sequence). V shed 2 bases and J 5 bases; nucleotides not matched to a gene: 5. The length of the CDR3 is 15 residues. For the CDR3, the DNA is TGTGCCAGCAGCTTAAGACTAGCGGGGAAGGAGACCCAGTACTTC. Translated: CASSLRLAGKETQYF.

V gene TRBV20-1 combines with J gene TRBJ2-7; TRBD2 might be the D (7 bases). The J call may be in error: the DNA end matches TRBJ2-5 better. This CDR3 is 15 amino acids long. The germline gives CDR1 DFQATT, CDR2 SNEGSKA (reference sequence). CDR3 sequence reads: CSAPGGAGEQETQYF. As DNA, the CDR3 is TGCAGTGCTCCTGGGGGGGCGGGAGAACAAGAGACCCAGTACTTC.

This clonotype was seen a handful of times. V usage is TRBV6-1 and J usage is TRBJ2-7; TRBD1 or TRBD2 may be the D gene (5 bases each). In germline, CDR1 is MNHNS, CDR2 SASEGT. Trimming cost V 8 bases and J 2 bases, with 7 bases left between them. The CDR3 is 11 residues long. CDR3 coding DNA: TGTGCCAGCCCGGGACCCTACGAGCAGTACTTC. Its translation: CASPGPYEQYF.

The rearrangement joins TRBV5-1 to TRBJ1-1, with 12 bases identical to TRBD1. CDR3 length: 16 amino acids. Germline values: CDR1 SGHRS, CDR2 YFSETQ. Unmatched junction bases numbered 3, after V lost 3 bases and J lost 0 bases. CDR3 protein: CASSWDRGPMNTEAFF. Written as DNA, the CDR3 is TGCGCCAGCAGCTGGGACAGGGGGCCTATGAACACTGAAGCTTTCTTT.

This clonotype occurred a few times. The chain has TRBV20-1 and TRBJ1-2; no definite D call. Trimming left V 0 bases short and J 4 bases short, with 12 bases between. From germline, CDR1 is DFQATT and CDR2 SNEGSKA (reference sequence). This CDR3 region has 14 residues. The CDR3 sequence: CSARERELSYGYTF. The CDR3 nucleotides read TGCAGTGCTAGAGAGAGGGAACTAAGCTATGGCTACACCTTC.

The table lists this clonotype with a few counts. The genes are TRBV7-2 and TRBJ2-5, with D unclear. CDR1 and CDR2 from the germline V gene are SGHTA and FQGNSA. The CDR3 runs 12 residues. Trimming took 1 base from V and 9 from J, leaving 9 bases between them. For the CDR3, the DNA is TGTGCCAGCAGCTTAGGAAGTGGGTCCCAGTACTTC. This gives the protein CASSLGSGSQYF.

The genes are TRBV11-1 and TRBJ2-1; a possible D gene is TRBD2 (5 bases). Germline CDR1 reads SGHAT; CDR2 reads FQDESV (reference sequence). CDR3 length: 16 residues. Trimming stripped 1 base from V and 9 bases from J, with 19 bases between. The CDR3 here is CASSLGIGSGTGEQFF. CDR3 in DNA: TGTGCCAGCAGCTTAGGAATCGGGTCGGGAACCGGTGAGCAGTTCTTC. The entire variable domain, with the rest obtained from reference TRBV11-1 and TRBJ2-1, is as follows: EAEVAQSPRYKITEKSQAVAFWCDPISGHATLYWYRQILGQGPELLVQFQDESVVDDSQLPKDRFSAERLKGVDSTLKIQPAELGDSAMYLCASSLGIGSGTGEQFFGPGTRLTVL.

The sample holds a few counts of this clonotype. V gene TRBV29-1 combines with J gene TRBJ2-3; D is unclear. The V gene's germline CDR1 is SQVTM and CDR2 ANQGSEA. The V and J ends lost 6 bases and 0 bases respectively, with 13 bases between them. This CDR3 has 14 residues. As DNA, the CDR3 is TGCAGCGTCGACGGCCGAATTAGCACAGATACGCAGTATTTT. This codes for CSVDGRISTDTQYF.

This clonotype appeared a few times. The CDR3 protein is CSASSVNGYTF. The CDR3 region has the DNA TGCAGTGCTAGCTCCGTTAATGGCTACACCTTC. The chain has TRBV20-1 and TRBJ1-2, with unresolved D. V was shortened by 3 bases and J by 6 bases, with 8 bases between the two germline ends. The CDR3 is 11 amino acids. CDR1 and CDR2 from the germline V gene are DFQATT and SNEGSKA (reference sequence).

The rearrangement links TRBV4-1 to TRBJ2-7, with TRBD1 matching over 10 bases. V gave up 6 bases and J gave up 3 bases; unmatched junction bases: 5. Germline V CDR1 and CDR2: MGHRA, YSYEKL. The CDR3 has 14 residues. The CDR3 protein is CASSVGQGLYEQYF. CDR3 coding DNA: TGCGCCAGCAGTGTGGGACAGGGGCTCTACGAGCAGTACTTC.

The CDR3: CASSFSGGRVGDTQYF. As DNA, the CDR3 is TGTGCCAGCAGCTTCTCAGGTGGCAGGGTAGGGGATACGCAGTATTTT. The gene calls are TRBV7-2 and TRBJ2-3; D perhaps matches TRBD1 (5 bases). Between the trimmed V and J ends, which lost 3 bases and 6 bases, there was a span of 19 bases. The length of the CDR3 is 16 residues. From germline, CDR1 is SGHTA and CDR2 FQGNSA.

The chain has TRBV18 and TRBJ1-5, with TRBD1 identical over 8 bases. The junction had 2 bases not matched to a gene; V was cut back by 4 bases and J by 3 bases. The CDR3 length is 14 residues. Per the germline V gene, CDR1 is KGHSH and CDR2 is LQKENI. CDR3 sequence: CASSQGQVNQPQHF. In DNA, the CDR3 is TGTGCCAGCTCACAGGGACAGGTCAATCAGCCCCAGCATTTT.

This clonotype was counted a few times. At one of its ends the junction is not consistent with the germline gene, which may arise from a read error. V is TRBV29-1 and J is TRBJ1-2; no clear D. Germline V CDR1 and CDR2: SQVTM, ANQGSEA. The CDR3 consists of 13 residues. The CDR3 region has the DNA TGCAGCGTTAAAGAGGGCCAGAGGTATGGCTACACCTTC. Residues: CSVKEGQRYGYTF. Full variable domain (missing parts from reference TRBV29-1 and TRBJ1-2): SAVISQKPSRDICQRGTSLTIQCQVDSQVTMMFWYRQQPGQSLTLIATANQGSEATYESGFVIDKFPISRPNLTFSTLTVSNMSPEDSSIYLCSVKEGQRYGYTFGSGTRLTVV.

V and J are TRBV12-3 or TRBV12-4 and TRBJ2-4, with D possibly TRBD2 on 6 matching bases. The J call could be wrong; TRBJ2-7 is a better fit for the DNA end. The CDR3 contains 15 residues. CDR3 DNA: TGTGCCAGCAGTTTCGTCAGCGGGCCTTCCTACGAGCAGTACTTC. Translation: CASSFVSGPSYEQYF.